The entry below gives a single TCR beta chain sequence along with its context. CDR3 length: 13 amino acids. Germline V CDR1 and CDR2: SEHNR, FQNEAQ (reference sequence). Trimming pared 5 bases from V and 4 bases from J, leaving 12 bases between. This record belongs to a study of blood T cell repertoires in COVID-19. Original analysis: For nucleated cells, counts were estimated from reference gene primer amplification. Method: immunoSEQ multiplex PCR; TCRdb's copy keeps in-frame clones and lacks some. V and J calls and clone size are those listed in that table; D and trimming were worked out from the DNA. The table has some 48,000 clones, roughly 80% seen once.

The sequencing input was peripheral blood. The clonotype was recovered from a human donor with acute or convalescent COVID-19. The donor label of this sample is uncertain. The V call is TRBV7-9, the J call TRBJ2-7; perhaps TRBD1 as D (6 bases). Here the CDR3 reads CASSPQGWYEQYF. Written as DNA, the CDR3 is TGTGCCAGCAGCCCTCAGGGGTGGTACGAGCAGTACTTC.